Listed here is a single TCR beta chain. This entry comes from a study of blood T cells in healthy people across ages. A second PCR of 7 to 11 cycles used a sample-barcoded 5' primer and a J-beta primer mix. TCRdb reanalysed the 5' RACE reads using MiXCR and keeps one entry per CDR3 protein. Here the sample spans about 970,000 distinct CDR3 sequences, around 54% being singletons. The CDR3 has 13 amino acids. Germline V gene lookup returns CDR1 SGHDT and CDR2 YYEEEE. V lost 4 bases, J lost 8 bases, and 13 bases lay in between. The donors, healthy Caucasians from Russia, were aged roughly 6 to 90. This receptor was obtained from a woman aged 60 to 75 in good health. J is TRBJ2-1 and V is TRBV5-6, with unresolved D. Sequencing was performed on blood. CDR3 nucleotide sequence: TGTGCCAGCAGCGTGGGTGGTAGCTATGAGCAGTTCTTC. As protein: CASSVGGSYEQFF.